This T cell receptor (beta chain) was identified in a study of blood T cell repertoires in COVID-19 (dated by TCRdb to between 2020 and 2021). Background for the entire study: Samples from collaborators originated in the United States, Italy and Spain and spanned both the acute and convalescent phases of COVID-19. Deeply sampled blood TCRbeta repertoires from subjects exposed to, actively infected with, or recovered from COVID-19 were included in the dataset. HLA class I and class II types, where available, came from metadata supplied by the sample provider rather than from assay-based typing. The material from the prospective study consisted of cDNA or gDNA derived from T cells, B-cell-depleted T cells, or PBMCs. A de-identified subject ID, COVID-19 status, age in years and sex were almost always included in the sample metadata. The samples were drawn from the first 160 participants of the ongoing ImmuneRACE study and from some 1,300 subjects provided by 6 global collaborators. The repertoires were released in a freely available public database intended as a resource for research on the immune response to SARS-CoV-2.

The immunoSEQ Assay, a bias-controlled multiplex PCR, was used to amplify TCRbeta CDR3 regions from genomic DNA. Per the source publication's procedure: The number of nucleated cells in each sample was estimated from the amplification of reference gene primers within the assay. To quantify the absolute abundance of each unique TCRbeta CDR3 rearrangement, sequence reads were collapsed and filtered. For each sample, productive Simpson clonality was calculated as the square root of Simpson's diversity index over productive rearrangements. Held by TCRdb, this immuneACCESS table contains in-frame sequences only and omits some clones. Under half of the omission traces to an unresolved V gene where checked; the cause of the rest is unknown. Clone size and the V and J calls come from that table; the DNA yielded D and trimming. The sample data list 180,000 or so clones, and approximately 83% of these were observed just once. Together, the top ten hold roughly 8.2% of the sample.

Via the germline V gene, CDR1 is MNHNS and CDR2 SASEGT. There are 16 amino acids in the CDR3, from cysteine to phenylalanine inclusive. The read is trimmed to its CDR3 DNA, 48 bases read in frame from base 1. V loses 2 bases of germline sequence and J loses 2 bases, and the interval between the two ends is 13 bases. Whole blood was collected in K2EDTA tubes by collaborating institutions according to the institutions' own protocols. For TCRbeta analysis, collaborators shipped samples as frozen whole blood, isolated PBMCs, or DNA extracted from either of those sample types. Overall study results and their limits: How much clinical and demographic metadata was included differed by source and by participant, and the metadata was provided uncurated.

On this clone itself: What antigen it recognizes has not been identified. No much larger clonotype is one base removed from it; base qualities were not supplied.

The sequenced material came from peripheral blood. This clonotype was sampled from a man aged 55 to 70 with acute or convalescent COVID-19. Rearrangement joined TRBV6-1 to TRBJ1-5; 5 matching bases give a weak D call of TRBD1. The DNA is TGTGCCAGCAGTGAACGGAGGGGTCTGGGCAATCAGCCCCAGCATTTT. It translates to CASSERRGLGNQPQHF.